The present TCR beta chain was sequenced within a study of blood T cells in healthy people across ages. Trimming at V came to 3 bases and at J to 3 bases, leaving 11 bases not matched to a gene. Per the germline V gene, CDR1 is SGHRS and CDR2 is YFSETQ. The CDR3 contains 17 residues. The second PCR ran about 6 to 12 cycles with a sample-barcoded 5' primer and J-beta primers. One entry per CDR3 protein, called by TCRdb with MiXCR from the 5' RACE reads. The sample lists about 1.1 million distinct CDR3 sequences; approximately 38% were seen once. The receptor's source is a man aged 18 to 35 in good health. This sequence joins TRBV5-1 and TRBJ2-4, with 8 nucleotides matching TRBD1. Sequencing was performed on blood. The CDR3 sequence is CASSSTPTGVGKNIQYF. CDR3 nucleotide sequence: TGCGCCAGCAGCTCCACACCGACAGGGGTGGGCAAAAACATTCAGTACTTC.